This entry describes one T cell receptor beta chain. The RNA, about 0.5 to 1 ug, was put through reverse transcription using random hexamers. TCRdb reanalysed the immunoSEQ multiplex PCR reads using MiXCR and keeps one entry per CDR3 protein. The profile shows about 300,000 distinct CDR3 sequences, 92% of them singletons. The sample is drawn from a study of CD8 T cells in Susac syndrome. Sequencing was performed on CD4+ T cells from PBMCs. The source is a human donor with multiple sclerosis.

CDR3 region: CASSQPSTSGGLGEQFF. The CDR3 DNA is TGTGCCAGCAGCCAACCTTCGACTAGCGGAGGTCTAGGTGAGCAGTTCTTC. V and J are TRBV3-1 and TRBJ2-1, with TRBD2 identical over 9 bases. Unmatched junction bases numbered 14, after V lost 2 bases and J lost 9 bases. Germline CDR1 reads LGHDT; CDR2 reads YNNKEL (reference sequence). The CDR3 extends over 17 amino acids.